The entry below gives a single T cell receptor (beta chain) sequence along with its context. Its antigen remains unidentified. Sorting gave populations that all exceeded 98% purity. The source of the sample is a study of beta chain features in type 1 diabetes. Sequenced material consisted of expressed TCRB transcripts (all of the isolated RNA was reverse transcribed). Some 4 million reads were obtained on average from naive, central memory and regulatory T cell samples. The assay was immunoSEQ multiplex PCR, and TCRdb's table has in-frame clones only and misses some. The sample shows approximately 340,000 clones, over 13% of them seen only once. The CDR3 is made up of 13 amino acids. From germline, CDR1 is LNHDA and CDR2 SQIVND (reference sequence). Trimming took off 3 bases at V and 6 bases at J, with 12 bases between the two ends. Study results and limitations: VDJ junctions in type 1 diabetes patients carried more deletions and fewer insertions. Comparison showed that naive, central memory and Treg TCRB repertoires appeared more similar among patients than among healthy donors.

The TCR was taken from a woman aged 18-29 years in good health. The V gene is TRBV19, the J gene TRBJ2-7, with D maybe TRBD1 (6 bases). Sequences were obtained from naive CD4+ T cells from blood. The CDR3, as DNA: TGTGCCAGTAGTATGCGACAGGAACGCGAGCAGTACTTC. Translating it yields CASSMRQEREQYF.